These T cell receptor beta chains were read from a single sample in a study of blood T cells in healthy people across ages. TCRdb reprocessed the 5' RACE reads with MiXCR, giving one entry per CDR3 protein. The table lists 1 million to 1.2 million distinct CDR3 sequences, more than 30% of them singletons. Source material: blood. The source is a man between 18 and 35 years old in good health. Both conserved end residues are part of each CDR3. The order of the fields is D gene, V gene, clone size, J gene, CDR3 protein, CDR3 DNA. D genes are given only for firm matches. Clone size is given for some rows only: seen once, a few or many times, or a class if the clone is expanded.

>-|TRBV7-2|few|TRBJ1-2
CASSLVPTDTNYGYTF
TGTGCCAGCAGCTTAGTCCCGACCGATACTAACTATGGCTACACCTTC
>-|TRBV6-5|few|TRBJ2-2
CASRRAETGELFF
TGTGCCAGCCGGCGAGCGGAGACCGGGGAGCTGTTTTTT
>TRBD1|TRBV29-1|many|TRBJ2-3
CSVEGGTGGASDTQYF
TGCAGCGTTGAAGGAGGGACAGGGGGCGCTTCAGATACGCAGTATTTT
>TRBD2|TRBV10-3|-|TRBJ2-3
CAIRTTSGGLSGSDTQYF
TGTGCCATCCGGACTACTAGCGGGGGGCTTTCAGGGTCAGATACGCAGTATTTT
>-|TRBV4-1|few|TRBJ2-5
CASSQERRYQETQYF
TGCGCCAGCAGCCAAGAACGCAGGTACCAAGAGACCCAGTACTTC
>-|TRBV7-2|-|TRBJ1-3
CASSPAVGPGNTIYF
TGTGCCAGCAGCCCGGCCGTAGGGCCAGGAAACACCATATATTTT
>-|TRBV29-1|few|TRBJ1-1
CSVGRLTEAFF
TGCAGCGTTGGGAGGCTCACTGAAGCTTTCTTT
>-|TRBV12-3/TRBV12-4|-|TRBJ1-2
CASSLVLGVYYGYTF
TGTGCCAGCAGTTTGGTTCTAGGGGTTTACTATGGCTACACCTTC
>TRBD2|TRBV4-2|few|TRBJ2-5
CASSQGGSGGPQETQYF
TGTGCCAGCAGCCAAGGAGGTAGCGGGGGGCCGCAAGAGACCCAGTACTTC
>-|TRBV12-3/TRBV12-4|few|TRBJ2-2
CASSSRGQTNTGELFF
TGTGCCAGCAGTTCCCGGGGGCAGACCAACACCGGGGAGCTGTTTTTT
>TRBD2|TRBV2|-|TRBJ2-3
CASSLRNGLAGVADMQYF
TGTGCCAGCAGTCTACGGAACGGACTAGCGGGGGTGGCAGATATGCAGTATTTT
>-|TRBV7-9|-|TRBJ1-6
CASSPAGYNSPLHF
TGTGCCAGCAGCCCGGCAGGCTATAATTCACCCCTCCACTTT
>-|TRBV5-5|few|TRBJ2-1
CASSPAWAYNEQFF
TGTGCCAGCAGCCCTGCCTGGGCCTACAATGAGCAGTTCTTC
>-|TRBV10-3|-|TRBJ1-2
CAISESDRAYGYTF
TGTGCCATCAGTGAGTCAGACCGTGCGTATGGCTACACCTTC
>TRBD1|TRBV27|-|TRBJ2-3
CASSLRIYGDRRTDTQYF
TGTGCCAGCAGTTTAAGGATTTATGGGGACAGACGCACAGATACGCAGTATTTT
>-|TRBV12-3/TRBV12-4|-|TRBJ2-1
CASLKGYEQFF
TGTGCCAGTTTAAAGGGCTATGAGCAGTTCTTC
>-|TRBV20-1|-|TRBJ2-7
CSARPRTESIEQYF
TGCAGTGCTAGACCACGGACAGAGTCAATAGAGCAGTACTTC
>-|TRBV9|few|TRBJ1-6
CASSVDEGMFGSPLHF
TGTGCCAGCAGCGTAGATGAGGGGATGTTCGGATCACCCCTCCACTTT
>-|TRBV20-1|-|TRBJ1-4
CSAPTGPNEKLFF
TGCAGTGCCCCGACAGGACCTAATGAAAAACTGTTTTTT
>-|TRBV6-1|-|TRBJ1-1
CASIEPGRLTEAFF
TGTGCCAGCATAGAACCGGGGCGGCTTACTGAAGCTTTCTTT
>TRBD1|TRBV5-1|-|TRBJ1-5
CASSPTTGGNQPQHF
TGCGCCAGCAGTCCGACGACAGGGGGGAATCAGCCCCAGCATTTT
>-|TRBV2|once|TRBJ2-3
CASSEETVTDTQYF
TGTGCCAGCAGTGAAGAAACAGTCACAGATACGCAGTATTTT
>TRBD1|TRBV27|few|TRBJ1-2
CASSKRDPGGSGYTF
TGTGCCAGCAGTAAACGCGACCCAGGGGGCAGTGGCTACACCTTC
>-|TRBV20-1|few|TRBJ2-3
CSARDPAGRTDTQYF
TGCAGTGCTAGAGATCCGGCGGGACGCACAGATACGCAGTATTTT